Listed below are T cell receptor beta chains from one sample, sequenced in a study of STAT3 mutations in large granular lymphocyte leukemia. Sequenced by immunoSEQ multiplex PCR; TCRdb stores in-frame clones only, minus some. The sample yields some 37,000 clones, roughly 88% seen once. The specimen sequenced was PBMCs. The receptors originated from a human donor with T large granular lymphocyte leukemia. Some clones in this sample may be carry-over from other donors' samples. Both conserved end residues are part of each CDR3. A D gene is named only where the DNA matches it firmly. Clone size is given for some rows only: seen once, a few or many times, or a class if the clone is expanded.

J gene | V gene | clone size | D gene | CDR3 DNA | CDR3 protein
TRBJ2-5 | TRBV14 | - | - | TGTGCCAGCAGCCAAGATTTGGGGAAGACCCAGTACTTC | CASSQDLGKTQYF
TRBJ1-2 | TRBV27 | - | - | TGTGCCAGCAGTTTATCGGGGGTACGCTACACCTTC | CASSLSGVRYTF
TRBJ1-2 | TRBV28 | - | - | TGTGCCAGCAGTTCGAGGGGGGTGAGCTACACCTTC | CASSSRGVSYTF
TRBJ2-7 | TRBV11-2 | - | TRBD1 | TGTGCCAGCAGCTCCCCAAGGTGGGGGGACAGGTACTACGAGCAGTACTTC | CASSSPRWGDRYYEQYF
TRBJ2-5 | TRBV4-3 | - | - | TGCGCCAGCAGCCTTAGGGGGAGGGAGACCCAGTACTTC | CASSLRGRETQYF
TRBJ1-1 | TRBV30 | - | TRBD1 | TGTGCCTGGAGTTCGATGACAGGGGTATCTGAAGCTTTCTTT | CAWSSMTGVSEAFF
TRBJ2-1 | TRBV6-5 | few | - | TGTGCCAGCAGTCCGGGATACAATGAGCAGTTCTTC | CASSPGYNEQFF
TRBJ1-2 | TRBV7-2 | once | - | TGTGCCAGCAGCCCCACACCGCTAAATGGCTACACCTTC | CASSPTPLNGYTF
TRBJ1-1 | TRBV6-6 | - | - | TGTGCCAGCAGTCGACTGGGGATTACTGAAGCTTTCTTT | CASSRLGITEAFF
TRBJ2-3 | TRBV9 | - | - | TGTGCCAGCAGCGTAGCTACGCTAGGGACCTCAGATACGCAGTATTTT | CASSVATLGTSDTQYF
TRBJ1-1 | TRBV5-1 | - | - | TGCGCCAGCAGCTCCGCCCCCGACCTCGAAGCTTTCTTT | CASSSAPDLEAFF
TRBJ2-7 | TRBV6-1 | - | - | TGTGCCAGCAGTACCGGGTTATCCTACGAGCAGTACTTC | CASSTGLSYEQYF
TRBJ1-2 | TRBV29-1 | - | - | TGCAGCGTTTTGTCGGGGGAGGGCTACACCTTC | CSVLSGEGYTF
TRBJ1-5 | TRBV28 | - | - | TGTGCCAGCGGCGACAGTATCTATAGCAATCAGCCCCAGCATTTT | CASGDSIYSNQPQHF
TRBJ1-1 | TRBV5-1 | - | - | TGCGCCAGCAGCCCAAGTGAGAACACTGAAGCTTTCTTT | CASSPSENTEAFF
TRBJ1-4 | TRBV5-6 | - | TRBD1 | TGTGCCAGCAGCCGGGACAGGAATGAAAAACTGTTTTTT | CASSRDRNEKLFF
TRBJ2-4 | TRBV5-1 | - | - | TGCGCCAGCAGCTTGGATGGTGCGGGGAGTAGAAACATTCAGTACTTC | CASSLDGAGSRNIQYF
TRBJ2-6 | TRBV10-3 | - | - | TGTGCCATCAGTGCGAGGGTAATGGCTGGGGCCAACGTCCTGACTTTC | CAISARVMAGANVLTF
TRBJ1-2 | TRBV7-8 | few | TRBD1 | TGTGCCAGCAGCCGCGGACAGGCCTTTAACTATGGCTACACCTTC | CASSRGQAFNYGYTF
TRBJ2-1 | TRBV5-6 | few | TRBD2 | TGTGCCAGCAGCTCTGGACTAGCCCGGCAGTTCTTC | CASSSGLARQFF
TRBJ2-3 | TRBV2 | - | - | TGTGCCAGCAGTGATGGGGGCTTCGGCACAGATACGCAGTATTTT | CASSDGGFGTDTQYF
TRBJ2-2 | TRBV5-6 | - | - | TGTGCCAGCGGCTTGGGGCAGATCGGGGAGCTGTTTTTT | CASGLGQIGELFF
TRBJ1-2 | TRBV6-5 | - | - | TGTGCCAGCAGTTACTCCGGCCGGGGGGGGCGTCGAGGCTACACCTTC | CASSYSGRGGRRGYTF
TRBJ2-5 | TRBV5-6 | once | - | TGTGCCAGCAGCTTTCAGTTCGTCTCGGAACGAGAGACCCAGTACTTC | CASSFQFVSERETQYF
TRBJ1-2 | TRBV30 | - | - | TGTGCCTGGACCGTCTTCAGGATCGGGGACTACTATGGCTACACCTTC | CAWTVFRIGDYYGYTF
TRBJ2-7 | TRBV18 | - | - | TGTGCCAGCTCGCGAGAGGGATACGAGCAGTACTTC | CASSREGYEQYF
TRBJ2-1 | TRBV7-9 | - | TRBD2 | TGTGCCAGCAGCTTCGGGACTAGCGATTTGGATGAGCAGTTCTTC | CASSFGTSDLDEQFF
TRBJ1-5 | TRBV27 | - | TRBD1 | TGTGCCTCCGGGAGCTGGACAGGGGGTAATCAGCCCCAGCATTTT | CASGSWTGGNQPQHF
TRBJ1-5 | TRBV7-9 | - | - | TGTGCCAGCTCTAATAGCAATCAGCCCCAGCATTTT | CASSNSNQPQHF
TRBJ1-4 | TRBV4-3 | - | - | TGCGCCAGCAGCCAAGCTCTGGTTTGGGAGGGTAATGAAAAACTGTTTTTT | CASSQALVWEGNEKLFF
TRBJ1-2 | TRBV18 | - | TRBD1 | TGTGCCAGCTCCCAGGGGACAGGGAGCTATGGCTACACCTTC | CASSQGTGSYGYTF
TRBJ2-7 | TRBV4-3 | - | - | TGCGCCAGCAGCCAAGAAGTACAGACCTACGAGCAGTACTTC | CASSQEVQTYEQYF
TRBJ2-5 | TRBV4-2 | - | - | TGTGCCAGCAGCCAATCAGAGGGGGGATCAGAGACCCAGTACTTC | CASSQSEGGSETQYF
TRBJ2-7 | TRBV5-4 | - | - | TGTGCCAGCAGCTTGGCCGGGTATAGCACGGGATTTTCCTACGAGCAGTACTTC | CASSLAGYSTGFSYEQYF
TRBJ1-1 | TRBV18 | - | - | TGTGCCAGCTCACGAATACAGGGAAGGAACACTGAAGCTTTCTTT | CASSRIQGRNTEAFF
TRBJ1-1 | TRBV30 | - | TRBD1 | TGTGCCTGGAGTCCAGGGGGCACTGAAGCTTTCTTT | CAWSPGGTEAFF
TRBJ2-7 | TRBV5-6 | - | - | TGTGCCAGCACCCCGTCCCCGGGACGCTGGATCGGTTACGAGCAGTACTTC | CASTPSPGRWIGYEQYF
TRBJ2-5 | TRBV19 | once | - | TGTGCCAGTAGTACGGGGACACGAAAGGCTCAAGAGACCCAGTACTTC | CASSTGTRKAQETQYF
TRBJ1-1 | TRBV13 | - | TRBD1 | TGTGCCAGCAGCTTGAGGGGGCAGTTCACTGAAGCTTTCTTT | CASSLRGQFTEAFF
TRBJ1-1 | TRBV10-3 | - | - | TGTGCCATCAGTGAGTCGAGGGACACTGAAGCTTTCTTT | CAISESRDTEAFF
TRBJ1-2 | TRBV7-2 | - | - | TGTGCCAGCAGCCGCGCGCGTCAAGAGAGCTATGGCTACACCTTC | CASSRARQESYGYTF
TRBJ1-1 | TRBV12-1 | - | - | TGTGCCAGCAGCCCTGGGACAGTTAACACTGAAGCTTTCTTT | CASSPGTVNTEAFF
TRBJ1-4 | TRBV4-3 | - | TRBD1 | TGCGCCAGCAGTCAACCCCAGGGGACAGGGAGTGAAAAACTGTTTTTT | CASSQPQGTGSEKLFF
TRBJ1-1 | TRBV29-1 | - | - | TGCAGCGTTGGGGGCAGGGAGTCTCCCCGAGCTTTCTTT | CSVGGRESPRAFF
TRBJ1-5 | TRBV2 | - | - | TGTGCCAGCAGTGAAAAGCGCAGCCCGTGGCCCCAGCATTTT | CASSEKRSPWPQHF
TRBJ2-3 | TRBV5-6 | - | - | TGTGCCAGCAGCTTAGTAATAGATACGCAGTATTTT | CASSLVIDTQYF
TRBJ1-5 | TRBV18 | - | TRBD1 | TGTGCCAGCTCACCAGGAGGGACAGGTGGCGGGCAGCCCCAGCATTTT | CASSPGGTGGGQPQHF
TRBJ1-1 | TRBV18 | - | TRBD1 | TGTGCCAGCTCACCGGGGGGGACAGGGGAGGGGAACACTGAAGCTTTCTTT | CASSPGGTGEGNTEAFF
TRBJ2-5 | TRBV5-1 | once | - | TGCGCCAGCAGCAGGACAGAAGAGACCCAGTACTTC | CASSRTEETQYF
TRBJ2-5 | TRBV4-2 | - | - | TGTGCCAGCAGCCAAGGTGGCAGGGAAGAGACCCAGTACTTC | CASSQGGREETQYF
TRBJ2-6 | TRBV5-4 | - | TRBD1 | TGTGCCAGCAGCCACCGGGACAGGGGGACCGGGGCCAACGTCCTGACTTTC | CASSHRDRGTGANVLTF